These 31 T cell receptor beta chains were sequenced from one sample in a study of response to subunit inactivated influenza vaccine. Via MiXCR, TCRdb re-called the RT-PCR reads, giving one row per CDR3 protein. The table includes 500,000 to 600,000 distinct CDR3 sequences, approximately 10% detected once. This material consisted of PBMCs from blood, taken on the day of vaccination. All receptors come from a man aged 50 to 60 who received an inactivated influenza vaccine.

A few counts support this clonotype. The chain is built from TRBV10-3 and TRBJ1-2; no clear D. The V and J ends lost 6 bases and 4 bases respectively, with 12 bases between them. Germline V gene sequence: CDR1 ENHRY, CDR2 SYGVKD. This CDR3 contains 13 residues. This chain's CDR3 is CAISVESLYGYTF. Written as DNA, the CDR3 is TGTGCCATCAGCGTGGAGAGCCTCTATGGCTACACCTTC.

V and J are TRBV24-1 and TRBJ2-2, with D maybe TRBD1 (6 bases). The CDR3 runs to 17 residues. Trimming stripped 4 bases from V and 4 bases from J, with 18 bases between. Per germline, CDR1 KGHDR and CDR2 SFDVKD. The CDR3 bases are TGTGCCACCAGTGACCAGATTTTACAGGGTAGCACCGGGGAGCTGTTTTTT. Its protein product is CATSDQILQGSTGELFF.

This chain uses TRBV2 with TRBJ1-4, with D uncertain. This CDR3 is built from 13 residues. Germline V gives CDR1 SNHLY, CDR2 FYNNEI. V lost 4 bases and J lost 12, with 15 bases in between. The CDR3 is CASSVRSWGELFF. The CDR3 DNA sequence: TGTGCCAGCAGTGTGCGCTCTTGGGGTGAACTGTTTTTT.

This clonotype has just a few counts. This chain uses TRBV6-2 or TRBV6-3 with TRBJ2-3, with D possibly being TRBD2 (6 bases). CDR3 length: 15 residues. Trimming shortened V by 7 bases and J by 5 bases, and 19 bases separated the two germline ends. Looked up from germline, CDR1 is MNHEY and CDR2 is SVGEGT. CDR3 DNA: TGTGCCAGCAACCTGAGGGGACTGGTCGGAGATACGCAGTATTTT. It translates to CASNLRGLVGDTQYF.

This clonotype was detected only a few times. The gene calls are TRBV12-3 or TRBV12-4 and TRBJ1-1; TRBD1 is a possible D gene (5 bases). V dropped 6 bases and J dropped 5 bases, with 16 bases sitting between them. This CDR3 is built from 14 residues. DNA for the CDR3: TGTGCCAGCAGAGGGACGGTATGGCGGACTGAAGCTTTCTTT. Amino acids: CASRGTVWRTEAFF.

This clonotype appeared a few times. The rearrangement joins TRBV7-2 to TRBJ2-2; 14 bases are a match to TRBD2. Per the germline V gene, CDR1 is SGHTA and CDR2 is FQGNSA. The CDR3 spans 17 residues. V lost 8 bases, J lost 5 bases, and 10 bases stayed unmatched. CDR3 in amino acids: CASRKVRTSGRTGELFF. The CDR3 nucleotides read TGTGCCAGCCGAAAAGTCCGGACTAGCGGGAGGACCGGGGAGCTGTTTTTT.

The J gene is TRBJ1-4, the V gene TRBV7-2; D call uncertain. The V end was cut by 3 bases, the J end by 0 bases, with 8 bases between. The CDR3 is 15 amino acids. From germline, CDR1 is SGHTA and CDR2 FQGNSA. The CDR3 DNA reads TGTGCCAGCAGCTTCAGCGGGGCAACTAATGAAAAACTGTTTTTT. Its translation: CASSFSGATNEKLFF.

Ten or more counts support this clonotype. This sequence joins TRBV5-1 and TRBJ2-2; weak D call: TRBD2 (5 bases). Trimming took off 0 bases at V and 5 bases at J, with 11 bases between the two ends. The CDR3 sequence is 15 residues long. Looked up from germline, CDR1 is SGHRS and CDR2 is YFSETQ. CDR3 residues: CASSLEFRRTGELFF. CDR3 DNA sequence: TGCGCCAGCAGCTTGGAATTTCGGAGGACCGGGGAGCTGTTTTTT. Full variable domain (outside the CDR3, taken from reference TRBV5-1 and TRBJ2-2): KAGVTQTPRYLIKTRGQQVTLSCSPISGHRSVSWYQQTPGQGLQFLFEYFSETQRNKGNFPGRFSGRQFSNSRSEMNVSTLELGDSALYLCASSLEFRRTGELFFGEGSRLTVL.

This clonotype was seen at least ten times. The V and J genes are TRBV4-2 and TRBJ2-1, with D unresolved. The germline gives CDR1 LGHNA, CDR2 YNFKEQ. Trimming cost V 3 bases and J 6 bases, with 21 bases left between them. This CDR3 region has 17 residues. The CDR3 is CASSQGRTWGIGNEQFF. The DNA of the CDR3 is TGTGCCAGCAGCCAGGGTCGTACTTGGGGTATTGGCAATGAGCAGTTCTTC.

The chain employs TRBV7-2 and TRBJ1-1; no firm D call. Germline loops: CDR1 SGHTA, CDR2 FQGNSA. V dropped 0 bases and J dropped 1 base, with 9 bases sitting between them. The CDR3 totals 15 residues. The CDR3 DNA sequence: TGTGCCAGCAGCTTAGCCCCGGCACAGAACACTGAAGCTTTCTTT. It yields the protein CASSLAPAQNTEAFF.

This clonotype was counted between two and nine times. The rearrangement links TRBV28 to TRBJ2-1; D ambiguous. The CDR3 sequence is 19 residues long. Germline assignment: CDR1 MDHEN and CDR2 SYDVKM. V lost 4 bases and J lost 2, with 24 bases in between. CDR3 loop: CASSSPARPFGSTYNEQFF. DNA for the CDR3: TGTGCCAGCAGTTCCCCGGCGAGGCCCTTTGGATCAACCTACAATGAGCAGTTCTTC.

This clonotype was seen more than once but under ten times. CDR3 amino acids: CSAPQQTGQRATDTQYF. The CDR3 DNA reads as TGCAGTGCCCCCCAACAAACGGGACAGAGAGCGACAGATACGCAGTATTTT. This chain connects TRBV20-1 to TRBJ2-3; TRBD1 aligns across 7 bases. The V gene end was trimmed by 6 bases and the J gene end by 3 bases; junction bases not matched to a gene: 18. The CDR3 is made up of 17 amino acids. Looked up from germline, CDR1 is DFQATT and CDR2 is SNEGSKA (reference sequence).

This clonotype was counted a single time. This chain connects TRBV10-3 to TRBJ1-5, with D perhaps matching TRBD1 (6 bases). The V gene lost 7 bases and the J gene lost 4 bases, with 14 bases spanning the gap. CDR1 is ENHRY, CDR2 SYGVKD, per germline. The CDR3 spans 14 residues. As DNA, the CDR3 is TGTGCCATCAACCAGGGGCCGGCTAATCAGCCCCAGCATTTT. The encoded protein is CAINQGPANQPQHF.

This chain connects TRBV10-3 to TRBJ2-3; D is uncertain. V lost 6 bases and J 4 bases, leaving 11 bases between the germline ends. CDR3 length: 13 amino acids. The germline V gene encodes CDR1 ENHRY and CDR2 SYGVKD. The CDR3 loop is CAIRNGKADTQYF. The CDR3 region has the DNA TGTGCCATCAGAAACGGCAAGGCAGATACGCAGTATTTT.

This clonotype was seen more than once but under ten times. The chain uses TRBV20-1 and TRBJ2-1; 8 bases are shared with TRBD2. Germline values: CDR1 DFQATT, CDR2 SNEGSKA (reference sequence). The junction had 10 bases not matched to a gene; V was cut back by 3 bases and J by 6 bases. The CDR3 loop spans 15 amino acids. CDR3 amino acids: CSARQPSGQLNEQFF. The CDR3 region has the DNA TGCAGTGCTAGGCAACCTAGCGGGCAGCTCAATGAGCAGTTCTTC.

There are a few counts of this clonotype. The chain joins TRBV7-2 to TRBJ2-2, with a weak D call TRBD2 (6 bases). The CDR3 length is 16 residues. V was pared by 1 base and J by 5 bases, with 14 bases between. Germline V gene sequence: CDR1 SGHTA, CDR2 FQGNSA. CDR3 coding DNA: TGTGCCAGCAGCTTAGGCGGGATTAGACGGACCGGGGAGCTGTTTTTT. Translated, it gives CASSLGGIRRTGELFF. The full variable domain, completed using reference TRBV7-2 and TRBJ2-2, is GAGVSQSPSNKVTEKGKDVELRCDPISGHTALYWYRQSLGQGLEFLIYFQGNSAPDKSGLPSDRFSAERTGGSVSTLTIQRTQQEDSAVYLCASSLGGIRRTGELFFGEGSRLTVL.

This clonotype has just a few counts. This rearrangement joins TRBV2 to TRBJ2-1; tentatively, D is TRBD1 or TRBD2 (6 bases each). CDR3 length: 14 residues. Germline-derived CDR1 and CDR2 are SNHLY and FYNNEI. Trimming removed 2 bases from V and 7 bases from J, with 12 bases in between. In nucleotides, the CDR3 is TGTGCCAGCAGTGAAAACAGGGAGGTAAATGAGCAGTTCTTC. Encoded protein: CASSENREVNEQFF.

Only a few counts were recorded for this clonotype. The V call is TRBV19, the J call TRBJ1-2; 8 bases map to TRBD1. V shed 3 bases and J 7 bases; nucleotides not matched to a gene: 7. The germline CDR1 and CDR2 sequences are LNHDA and SQIVND (reference sequence). The CDR3 has 14 amino acids. The CDR3 nucleotides read TGTGCCAGTAGTATTCAAGGACAGGGAATTGGCTACACCTTC. Translation gives CASSIQGQGIGYTF.

This clonotype has more than one count but fewer than ten. V usage is TRBV6-1 and J usage is TRBJ1-5; the D gene is possibly TRBD1 (6 bases). V was clipped by 6 bases and J by 7 bases, with 19 bases between them. Germline-derived CDR1 and CDR2 are MNHNS and SASEGT. The CDR3 totals 15 residues. In DNA, the CDR3 is TGTGCCAGCAGATCCGGGACAAGAGATGGGCAGCCCCAGCATTTT. Translated: CASRSGTRDGQPQHF.

The rearrangement links TRBV11-2 to TRBJ2-1, with 11 nucleotides matching TRBD2. J was trimmed by 2 bases and V by 2 bases; bases with no gene match: 2. This CDR3 has 16 residues. Germline V CDR1 and CDR2: SGHAT, FQNNGV. Here the CDR3 DNA reads TGTGCCAGCAGCTTACTAGCGGGGGGTACCTACAATGAGCAGTTCTTC. The encoded protein is CASSLLAGGTYNEQFF.

The chain joins TRBV6-5 to TRBJ1-2; weak D call: TRBD1 (5 bases). The CDR3 sequence is 17 residues long. Trimming cost V 2 bases and J 2 bases, with 18 bases left between them. In germline, CDR1 is MNHEY, CDR2 SVGAGI. The CDR3 DNA reads as TGTGCCAGCAGTTACGCGAACCAAGGGGAGGTGAACTATGGCTACACCTTC. Its translation: CASSYANQGEVNYGYTF.

This chain uses TRBV30 with TRBJ2-7; 8 bases are shared with TRBD1. This CDR3 spans 12 amino acids. Germline assignment: CDR1 GTSNPN and CDR2 SVGIG (reference sequence). After removal of 5 bases from V and 2 bases from J, the junction contained 2 bases not matched to a gene. The CDR3 loop reads CAWGQGAYEQYF. DNA for the CDR3: TGTGCCTGGGGACAGGGCGCCTACGAGCAGTACTTC.

In regard to this clonotype: The junction shows a germline mismatch at one end, possibly a read error. The V gene is TRBV30, the J gene TRBJ1-1; D is unresolved. The V gene's germline CDR1 is GTSNPN and CDR2 SVGIG (reference sequence). CDR3 size: 12 residues. The CDR3 coding sequence is TGTGCCTGGAGTGTACAGTTGGTCGGGGATAACTTT. As protein: CAWSVQLVGDNF.

The chain has TRBV6-5 and TRBJ2-6; possible D gene TRBD1, 6 bases. Trimming took off 1 base at V and 1 base at J, with 14 bases between the two ends. CDR1 and CDR2 from the germline V gene are MNHEY and SVGAGI. The length of the CDR3 is 18 residues. This chain's CDR3 is CASSYYRTVGSGANVLTF. CDR3 coding DNA: TGTGCCAGCAGTTACTATCGGACAGTGGGATCTGGGGCCAACGTCCTGACTTTC.

The table lists this clonotype with a few counts. V usage is TRBV12-5 and J usage is TRBJ2-1; the D gene is possibly TRBD2 (6 bases). Per germline, CDR1 LGHNT and CDR2 FRNRAP. V was trimmed by 3 bases and J by 3 bases, leaving 18 bases between them. CDR3 length: 17 amino acids. The CDR3 bases are TGTGCTAGTGGTTTAACCTCAGCGGAGGGAAGCTACAATGAGCAGTTCTTC. It specifies CASGLTSAEGSYNEQFF.

This clonotype has more than one count but fewer than ten. This chain links TRBV7-2 with TRBJ2-4, with 9 bases aligning to TRBD1. This CDR3 has 14 residues. Germline CDR1 and CDR2: SGHTA and FQGNSA. The trim removed 3 bases at V and 4 bases at J, leaving 1 base unmatched. CDR3 amino acids: CASSFGTGKNIQYF. The CDR3 coding sequence is TGTGCCAGCAGCTTCGGGACAGGGAAAAACATTCAGTACTTC.

This clonotype was detected only a few times. V usage is TRBV7-2 and J usage is TRBJ2-1, with 8 bases fitting TRBD2. CDR1 and CDR2 (germline): SGHTA, FQGNSA. The CDR3 has 16 amino acids. Unmatched junction bases numbered 11, after V lost 2 bases and J lost 8 bases. CDR3 residues: CASSLPSGGVDHEQFF. Written as DNA, the CDR3 is TGTGCCAGCAGCTTACCGTCCGGGGGGGTAGACCATGAGCAGTTCTTC.

The chain combines TRBV5-1 with TRBJ2-1; 11 positions match TRBD1. The CDR3 sequence is 15 residues long. The V gene's germline CDR1 is SGHRS and CDR2 YFSETQ. V dropped 6 bases and J dropped 7; count of bases not matched to a gene: 9. The CDR3 sequence is CASIPGTGGFNEQFF. For the CDR3, the DNA is TGCGCCAGCATCCCCGGGACAGGGGGTTTTAATGAGCAGTTCTTC. Together with reference TRBV5-1 and TRBJ2-1, the CDR3 gives the full variable domain: KAGVTQTPRYLIKTRGQQVTLSCSPISGHRSVSWYQQTPGQGLQFLFEYFSETQRNKGNFPGRFSGRQFSNSRSEMNVSTLELGDSALYLCASIPGTGGFNEQFFGPGTRLTVL.

The chain employs TRBV20-1 and TRBJ2-4; D not resolved. Germline assignment: CDR1 DFQATT and CDR2 SNEGSKA (reference sequence). CDR3 size: 13 residues. In DNA form, the CDR3 reads TGCAGAGTTGGTTCCACAGCCAAAAACATTCAGTACTTC. Amino acids: CRVGSTAKNIQYF.

This rearrangement joins TRBV20-1 to TRBJ2-3; D assignment may be TRBD1 or TRBD2 (6 bases each). This CDR3 is built from 17 residues. The V gene lost 6 bases and the J gene lost 2 bases, with 24 bases spanning the gap. Germline CDR1 DFQATT, CDR2 SNEGSKA (reference sequence). CDR3 residues: CSAQPWSTGAHTDTQYF. The CDR3 DNA reads as TGCAGTGCCCAACCCTGGAGTACGGGGGCCCACACAGATACGCAGTATTTT.

This clonotype came up a few times. The V call is TRBV27, the J call TRBJ2-7; tentative D call: TRBD1 (6 bases). V lost 0 bases to trimming and J lost 3 bases, with 12 bases between them. The CDR3 has 15 amino acids. CDR1 MNHEY and CDR2 SMNVEV come from the germline V gene (reference sequence). The CDR3: CASSLSGGHFYEQYF. Here the CDR3 DNA reads TGTGCCAGCAGTTTATCAGGGGGACACTTCTACGAGCAGTACTTC.